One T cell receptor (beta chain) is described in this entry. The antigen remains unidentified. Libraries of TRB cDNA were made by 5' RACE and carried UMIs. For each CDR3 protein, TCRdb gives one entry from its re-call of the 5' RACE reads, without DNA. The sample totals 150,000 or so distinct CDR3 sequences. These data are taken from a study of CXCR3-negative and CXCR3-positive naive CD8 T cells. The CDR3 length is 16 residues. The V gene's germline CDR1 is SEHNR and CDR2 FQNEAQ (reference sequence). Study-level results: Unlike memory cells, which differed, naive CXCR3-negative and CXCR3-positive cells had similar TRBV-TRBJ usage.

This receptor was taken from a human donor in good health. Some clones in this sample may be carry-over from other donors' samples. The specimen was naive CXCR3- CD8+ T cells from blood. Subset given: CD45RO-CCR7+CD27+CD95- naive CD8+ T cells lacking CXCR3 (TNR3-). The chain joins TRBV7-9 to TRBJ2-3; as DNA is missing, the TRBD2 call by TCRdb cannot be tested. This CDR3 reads CASSSPSGTSTDTQYF.